These 31 T cell receptor beta chains were all obtained from the same sample, sequenced in a study of cytomegalovirus exposure and HLA in healthy donors. Measured with immunoSEQ multiplex PCR; TCRdb has only the in-frame clones, and not every one. The sample carries about 170,000 clones, 65% to 90% recorded once. The sample was PBMCs. Every receptor here comes from a woman in her late teens or twenties in good health and CMV-seronegative.

The J gene is TRBJ2-5, the V gene TRBV6-5; D call uncertain. V lost 5 bases, J lost 4 bases, and 14 bases lay in between. CDR3 length: 14 residues. Germline lookup yields CDR1 MNHEY and CDR2 SVGAGI. The CDR3 DNA is TGTGCCAGCAGTCTTGACTCTCCGGCAGAGACCCAGTACTTC. Encoded protein: CASSLDSPAETQYF.

V gene TRBV5-4 combines with J gene TRBJ1-1; 11 bases match TRBD1. The CDR3 extends over 14 amino acids. CDR1 is SGHNT and CDR2 is YYREEE in the germline V gene (reference sequence). V lost 5 bases, J lost 5 bases, and 5 bases stayed unmatched. The CDR3 DNA is TGTGCCAGCAGTTGGGACAGGGGGGGGACTGAAGCTTTCTTT. Its protein product is CASSWDRGGTEAFF.

This CDR3 reads CASTDSGLNEQFF. DNA for the CDR3: TGTGCCAGTACGGATAGCGGACTTAATGAGCAGTTCTTC. The rearrangement joins TRBV19 to TRBJ2-1, with D possibly being TRBD2 (6 bases). V was pared by 7 bases and J by 7 bases, with 14 bases between. This CDR3 is 13 amino acids long. Germline assignment: CDR1 LNHDA and CDR2 SQIVND (reference sequence). Looking up the rest from reference TRBV19 and TRBJ2-1 gives the full variable domain: DGGITQSPKYLFRKEGQNVTLSCEQNLNHDAMYWYRQDPGQGLRLIYYSQIVNDFQKGDIAEGYSVSREKKESFPLTVTSAQKNPTAFYLCASTDSGLNEQFFGPGTRLTVL.

In DNA, the CDR3 is TGCGCCAGCAGCTTTGGTGGAGGGGGCAACTATGGCTACACCTTC. It encodes CASSFGGGGNYGYTF. This chain links TRBV5-1 with TRBJ1-2, with 7 bases matching TRBD1. The CDR3 sequence is 15 residues long. The V and J ends lost 2 bases and 2 bases, in that order; junction bases with no gene match: 6. Germline V gene sequence: CDR1 SGHRS, CDR2 YFSETQ.

The CDR3 nucleotides read TGTGCCATCAGTGAGAGGGGGGACAGGGGCTACACCTTC. Translated, it gives CAISERGDRGYTF. This chain uses TRBV10-3 with TRBJ1-2, with TRBD1 matching 8 bases. Germline V lookup: CDR1 ENHRY, CDR2 SYGVKD. CDR3 length equals 13 residues. Trimming removed 2 bases from V and 8 bases from J; junction bases left unmatched: 4.

The sample holds a few counts of this clone. The chain combines TRBV2 with TRBJ1-5; D uncertain. V was cut by 4 bases and J by 4 bases, with 8 bases left in between. This CDR3 has 13 amino acids. Germline V CDR1 and CDR2: SNHLY, FYNNEI. The CDR3 sequence: CASSVEGNQPQHF. The CDR3 DNA reads TGTGCCAGCAGTGTTGAGGGTAATCAGCCCCAGCATTTT.

The chain joins TRBV29-1 to TRBJ1-1; 7 bases align to TRBD1. The CDR3 spans 17 residues. The junction had 13 bases not matched to a gene; V was cut back by 3 bases and J by 0 bases. Germline CDR1 is SQVTM and CDR2 is ANQGSEA. CDR3 in amino acids: CSVELPGQITMNTEAFF. The CDR3 DNA follows: TGCAGCGTTGAGCTTCCGGGACAGATAACTATGAACACTGAAGCTTTCTTT.

V and J are TRBV4-1 and TRBJ2-1; 9 nucleotides align to TRBD2. The CDR3 consists of 16 residues. CDR1 MGHRA and CDR2 YSYEKL come from the germline V gene. Unmatched junction bases numbered 10, after V lost 0 bases and J lost 10 bases. The CDR3 is CASSQDTGGRAWEQFF. The CDR3, as DNA: TGCGCCAGCAGCCAAGATACAGGCGGGAGGGCCTGGGAGCAGTTCTTC.

The chain is built from TRBV18 and TRBJ2-1; TRBD2 agrees at 13 bases. Unmatched junction bases numbered 1, after V lost 1 base and J lost 4 bases. Germline V gives CDR1 KGHSH, CDR2 LQKENI. The CDR3 spans 16 residues. CDR3: CASSPRGLAGYNEQFF. DNA of the CDR3: TGTGCCAGCTCACCACGGGGACTAGCGGGATACAATGAGCAGTTCTTC.

V gene TRBV5-1 combines with J gene TRBJ2-4, with D unresolved. V gave up 0 bases and J gave up 2 bases, with 9 bases separating them. Germline V gene sequence: CDR1 SGHRS, CDR2 YFSETQ. CDR3 length equals 15 residues. The CDR3 sequence is CASSLDAPSKNIQYF. In DNA, the CDR3 is TGCGCCAGCAGCTTGGACGCGCCTTCCAAAAACATTCAGTACTTC.

V and J are TRBV18 and TRBJ2-1, with 11 bases identical to TRBD2. This CDR3 spans 19 amino acids. With 0 bases clipped from V and 0 bases from J, the junction kept 7 bases outside the gene matches. Per germline, CDR1 KGHSH and CDR2 LQKENI. The CDR3 nucleotides are TGTGCCAGCTCACCACCCGGGCTAGCGGGAGGAAGCTCCTACAATGAGCAGTTCTTC. It yields the protein CASSPPGLAGGSSYNEQFF. Supplemented by reference TRBV18 and TRBJ2-1, the full variable domain reads NAGVMQNPRHLVRRRGQEARLRCSPMKGHSHVYWYRQLPEEGLKFMVYLQKENIIDESGMPKERFSAEFPKEGPSILRIQQVVRGDSAAYFCASSPPGLAGGSSYNEQFFGPGTRLTVL.

V gene TRBV5-1 combines with J gene TRBJ1-6; 10 bases agree with TRBD1. The CDR3 extends over 15 amino acids. Germline values: CDR1 SGHRS, CDR2 YFSETQ. V dropped 4 bases and J dropped 8; count of bases not matched to a gene: 6. The CDR3 spells CASSTRDRGYSPLHF. The CDR3 DNA reads TGCGCCAGCAGCACTCGGGACAGGGGATATTCACCCCTCCACTTT.

This clone was recorded only once. The V and J genes are TRBV6-5 and TRBJ1-1; weak D call: TRBD1 (6 bases). CDR1 and CDR2 (germline): MNHEY, SVGAGI. CDR3 length equals 14 residues. V dropped 0 bases and J dropped 4 bases, with 9 bases sitting between them. DNA of the CDR3: TGTGCCAGCAGTTACTCGAGGGGGGGCACTGAAGCTTTCTTT. Its translation: CASSYSRGGTEAFF.

The chain uses TRBV14 and TRBJ2-7; 9 positions match TRBD1. V lost 5 bases and J lost 4; bases outside the gene matches: 9. The CDR3 is 15 amino acids. CDR1 is SGHDN and CDR2 is FVKESK in the germline V gene. CDR3 protein: CASSFLGTGPYEQYF. The CDR3 coding sequence is TGTGCCAGCAGCTTTCTCGGGACAGGGCCTTACGAGCAGTACTTC.

The chain uses TRBV2 and TRBJ1-5; D gene uncertain. CDR1 and CDR2 (germline): SNHLY, FYNNEI. The CDR3 totals 14 residues. The V end was cut by 3 bases, the J end by 5 bases, with 11 bases between. The CDR3 nucleotides are TGTGCCAGCAGTGATACACATATTTATCAGCCCCAGCATTTT. Protein sequence: CASSDTHIYQPQHF. Based on the CDR3 plus reference TRBV2 and TRBJ1-5, the full variable domain is EPEVTQTPSHQVTQMGQEVILRCVPISNHLYFYWYRQILGQKVEFLVSFYNNEISEKSEIFDDQFSVERPDGSNFTLKIRSTKLEDSAMYFCASSDTHIYQPQHFGDGTRLSIL.

The J gene is TRBJ1-3, the V gene TRBV15, with no clear D. This CDR3 is 16 amino acids long. The germline V gene encodes CDR1 LNHNV and CDR2 YYDKDF (reference sequence). Between the trimmed V and J ends, which lost 1 base and 0 bases, there was a span of 10 bases. In nucleotides, the CDR3 is TGTGCCACCAGCAGAGTACCAGAATCCTCTGGAAACACCATATATTTT. The encoded protein is CATSRVPESSGNTIYF.

The chain carries TRBV7-2 and TRBJ2-7; TRBD2 matches at 7 bases. Unmatched junction bases numbered 10, after V lost 5 bases and J lost 3 bases. Germline lookup yields CDR1 SGHTA and CDR2 FQGNSA. CDR3 size: 15 residues. DNA for the CDR3: TGTGCCAGCAGCGCCGGGGGGTCTAGGGGCTACGAGCAGTACTTC. It yields the protein CASSAGGSRGYEQYF.

The rearrangement uses TRBV6-1 and TRBJ1-2, with a weak D call TRBD1 (5 bases). This CDR3 has 18 residues. Trimming pared 4 bases from V and 4 bases from J, leaving 25 bases between. The germline gives CDR1 MNHNS, CDR2 SASEGT. DNA for the CDR3: TGTGCCAGCAGTGGTCGGAGGGCGAGCAATTTTGGGGCCTATGGCTACACCTTC. Protein product: CASSGRRASNFGAYGYTF.

This clone was found a few times. The chain is built from TRBV18 and TRBJ1-1; D may be TRBD1 (5 bases). V lost 4 bases and J lost 3, with 21 bases in between. The germline gives CDR1 KGHSH, CDR2 LQKENI. This CDR3 spans 17 amino acids. The CDR3 DNA is TGTGCCAGCTCACTATTAGGCAGGGCGCGTTGGGACACTGAAGCTTTCTTT. Translation: CASSLLGRARWDTEAFF.

The V call is TRBV5-1, the J call TRBJ1-4; D is ambiguous. The CDR3 has 16 residues. Per the germline V gene, CDR1 is SGHRS and CDR2 is YFSETQ. V was clipped by 4 bases and J by 0 bases, with 13 bases between them. CDR3 coding DNA: TGCGCCAGCAGCATAAATCCAGATGCAACTAATGAAAAACTGTTTTTT. The encoded protein is CASSINPDATNEKLFF.

In its sample, this clone was seen once. The chain has TRBV4-3 and TRBJ1-5, with D possibly matching TRBD1 (6 bases). CDR1 is LGHNA and CDR2 is YSLEER in the germline V gene. The CDR3 has 15 amino acids. V was trimmed by 0 bases and J by 4 bases, leaving 10 bases between them. The CDR3 DNA reads as TGCGCCAGCAGCCAAGATATAGGGGGTAATCAGCCCCAGCATTTT. Its translation: CASSQDIGGNQPQHF.

The rearrangement joins TRBV29-1 to TRBJ2-3; the D gene is possibly TRBD2 (5 bases). Between the trimmed V and J ends, which lost 2 bases and 5 bases, there was a span of 8 bases. CDR3 length: 12 residues. CDR1 is SQVTM and CDR2 is ANQGSEA in the germline V gene. CDR3 DNA: TGCAGCGTTGAAATAGGAGGAGATACGCAGTATTTT. Translation: CSVEIGGDTQYF.

The rearrangement links TRBV12-5 to TRBJ1-6; possible D gene TRBD1, 6 bases. There are 17 residues in the CDR3. Germline V gene data show CDR1 as LGHNT and CDR2 as FRNRAP. The V end was cut by 3 bases, the J end by 2 bases, with 14 bases between. CDR3 nucleotide sequence: TGTGCTAGTGGTTTTCAACTTCAGGGGCCCTATAATTCACCCCTCCACTTT. Its translation: CASGFQLQGPYNSPLHF.

The count of this clone is one. This chain connects TRBV7-2 to TRBJ1-3; D remains ambiguous. V was trimmed by 2 bases and J by 4 bases, leaving 9 bases between them. The CDR3 is made up of 14 amino acids. CDR1 is SGHTA and CDR2 is FQGNSA in the germline V gene. CDR3 amino acids: CASSLTVSGNTIYF. The CDR3 nucleotides read TGTGCCAGCAGCTTAACGGTCTCCGGAAACACCATATATTTT.

The chain joins TRBV7-8 to TRBJ2-7; D is possibly TRBD2 (7 bases). Germline lookup yields CDR1 SGHVS and CDR2 FQNEAQ. This CDR3 has 16 residues. Deletions cut 4 bases from V and 3 bases from J, with 19 bases between. CDR3 in amino acids: CASSSSVGGASYEQYF. In DNA, the CDR3 is TGTGCCAGCAGCTCCTCGGTTGGGGGGGCCAGCTACGAGCAGTACTTC.

The chain links TRBV6-6 to TRBJ1-6; the D gene is possibly TRBD1 (5 bases). This CDR3 comprises 15 residues. Per the germline V gene, CDR1 is MNHNY and CDR2 is SVGAGI (reference sequence). V lost 0 bases and J 10 bases, leaving 13 bases between the germline ends. CDR3 coding DNA: TGTGCCAGCAGTTACTCGGAGGGGAGCGGCTCACCCCTCCACTTT. Its translation is CASSYSEGSGSPLHF.

The gene calls are TRBV11-3 and TRBJ2-1, with D tentatively TRBD1 (6 bases). The V and J ends lost 4 bases and 5 bases respectively, with 15 bases between them. Germline V gives CDR1 SGHNT, CDR2 YENEEA. The CDR3 is 15 residues long. CDR3 sequence reads: CASSSNREQDNEQFF. The CDR3 DNA is TGTGCCAGCAGCTCGAACAGGGAGCAAGACAATGAGCAGTTCTTC.

V and J are TRBV2 and TRBJ2-3, with a tentative D call TRBD2 (6 bases). CDR1 is SNHLY and CDR2 is FYNNEI in the germline V gene. This CDR3 is 16 amino acids long. V lost 0 bases to trimming and J lost 6 bases, with 16 bases between them. In nucleotides, the CDR3 is TGTGCCAGCAGTGAAGCTGGTCGGGGGTCCTGGGATACGCAGTATTTT. It is translated as CASSEAGRGSWDTQYF.

The chain employs TRBV5-1 and TRBJ2-7; no definite D call. V was cut by 4 bases and J by 0 bases, with 8 bases left in between. The CDR3 is 13 amino acids. The germline gives CDR1 SGHRS, CDR2 YFSETQ. The CDR3, as DNA: TGCGCCAGCAGCCCCCGCAGCTCCTACGAGCAGTACTTC. Protein: CASSPRSSYEQYF.

This chain connects TRBV6-5 to TRBJ1-3; possible D gene TRBD1, 6 bases. Trimming left V 2 bases short and J 4 bases short, with 12 bases between. This CDR3 contains 15 residues. Germline V gene data show CDR1 as MNHEY and CDR2 as SVGAGI. The CDR3 loop is CASSYRPDRGNTIYF. In DNA form, the CDR3 reads TGTGCCAGCAGTTACCGACCTGACAGGGGAAACACCATATATTTT.

The chain carries TRBV5-1 and TRBJ2-1; 8 bases are shared with TRBD1. The junction had 5 bases not matched to a gene; V was cut back by 4 bases and J by 5 bases. The germline CDR1 and CDR2 sequences are SGHRS and YFSETQ. CDR3 length: 14 amino acids. CDR3 bases: TGCGCCAGCAGCGTTGGACAGGGTGACAATGAGCAGTTCTTC. Protein product: CASSVGQGDNEQFF. The full variable domain, rest sourced from reference TRBV5-1 and TRBJ2-1, is KAGVTQTPRYLIKTRGQQVTLSCSPISGHRSVSWYQQTPGQGLQFLFEYFSETQRNKGNFPGRFSGRQFSNSRSEMNVSTLELGDSALYLCASSVGQGDNEQFFGPGTRLTVL.